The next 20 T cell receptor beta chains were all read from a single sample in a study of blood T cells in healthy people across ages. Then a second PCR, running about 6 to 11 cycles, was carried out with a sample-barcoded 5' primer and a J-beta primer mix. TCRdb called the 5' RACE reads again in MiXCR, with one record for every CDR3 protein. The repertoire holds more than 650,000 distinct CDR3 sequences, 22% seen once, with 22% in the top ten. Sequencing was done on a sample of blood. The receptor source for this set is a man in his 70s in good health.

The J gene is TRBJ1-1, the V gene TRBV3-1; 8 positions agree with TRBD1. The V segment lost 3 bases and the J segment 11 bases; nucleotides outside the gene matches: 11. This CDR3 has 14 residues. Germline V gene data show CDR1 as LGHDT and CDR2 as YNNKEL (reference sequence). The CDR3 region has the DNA TGTGCCAGCAGCCAGATCGACAGGGGAGACGGGGCTTTCTTT. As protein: CASSQIDRGDGAFF.

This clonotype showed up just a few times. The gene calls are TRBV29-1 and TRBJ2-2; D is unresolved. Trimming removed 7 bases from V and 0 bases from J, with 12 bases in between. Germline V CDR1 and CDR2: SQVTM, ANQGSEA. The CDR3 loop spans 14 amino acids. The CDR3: CSASDLANTGELFF. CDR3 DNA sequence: TGCAGCGCGAGCGACCTCGCGAACACCGGGGAGCTGTTTTTT.

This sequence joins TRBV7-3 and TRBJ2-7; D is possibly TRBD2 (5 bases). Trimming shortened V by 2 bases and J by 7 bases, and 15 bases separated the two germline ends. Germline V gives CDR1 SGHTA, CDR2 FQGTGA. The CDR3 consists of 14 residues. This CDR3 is CASSLGQTRDEQYV. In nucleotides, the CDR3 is TGTGCCAGCAGCTTAGGGCAGACACGGGATGAGCAGTACGTC.

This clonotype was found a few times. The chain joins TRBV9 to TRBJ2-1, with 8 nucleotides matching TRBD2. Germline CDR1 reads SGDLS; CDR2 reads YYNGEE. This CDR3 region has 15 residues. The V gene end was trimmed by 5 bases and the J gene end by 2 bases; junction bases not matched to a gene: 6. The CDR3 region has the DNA TGTGCCAGCAGTCCGACTAGCGCAACCTACAATGAGCAGTTCTTC. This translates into CASSPTSATYNEQFF.

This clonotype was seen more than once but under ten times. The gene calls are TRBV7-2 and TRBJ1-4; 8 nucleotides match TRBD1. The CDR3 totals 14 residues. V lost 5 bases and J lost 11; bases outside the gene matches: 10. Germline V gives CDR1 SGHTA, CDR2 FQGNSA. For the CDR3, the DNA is TGTGCCAGCAGCCAGGGGGCGCGATCCCGTAAACTGTTTTTT. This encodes CASSQGARSRKLFF.

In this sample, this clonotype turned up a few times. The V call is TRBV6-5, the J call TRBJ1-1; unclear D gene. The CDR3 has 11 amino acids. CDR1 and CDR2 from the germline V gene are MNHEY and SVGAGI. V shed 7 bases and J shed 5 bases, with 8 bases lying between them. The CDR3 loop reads CASKRETEAFF. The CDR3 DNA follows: TGTGCCAGCAAGAGAGAAACTGAAGCTTTCTTT.

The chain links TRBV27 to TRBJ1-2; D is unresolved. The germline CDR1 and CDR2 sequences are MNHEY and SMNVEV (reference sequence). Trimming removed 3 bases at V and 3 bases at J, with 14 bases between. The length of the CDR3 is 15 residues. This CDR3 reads CASSFTNGGHYGYTF. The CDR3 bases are TGTGCCAGCAGTTTCACGAACGGCGGGCACTATGGCTACACCTTC.

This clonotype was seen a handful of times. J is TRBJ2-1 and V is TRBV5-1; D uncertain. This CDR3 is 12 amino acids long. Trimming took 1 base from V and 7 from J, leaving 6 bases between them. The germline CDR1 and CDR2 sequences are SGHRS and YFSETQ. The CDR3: CASSLSDNEQFF. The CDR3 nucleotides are TGCGCCAGCAGCTTGAGCGATAATGAGCAGTTCTTC.

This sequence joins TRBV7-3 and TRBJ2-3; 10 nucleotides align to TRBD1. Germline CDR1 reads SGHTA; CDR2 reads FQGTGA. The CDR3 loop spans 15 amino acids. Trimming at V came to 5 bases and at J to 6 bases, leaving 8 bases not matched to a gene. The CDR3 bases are TGTGCCAGCAGCCCGAGACAGGGGGCCGTTGATACGCAGTATTTT. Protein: CASSPRQGAVDTQYF.

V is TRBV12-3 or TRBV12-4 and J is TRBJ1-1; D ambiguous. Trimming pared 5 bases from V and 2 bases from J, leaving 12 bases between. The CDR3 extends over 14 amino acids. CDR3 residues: CASSREEHNTEAFF. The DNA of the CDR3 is TGTGCCAGCAGTCGGGAGGAACACAACACTGAAGCTTTCTTT.

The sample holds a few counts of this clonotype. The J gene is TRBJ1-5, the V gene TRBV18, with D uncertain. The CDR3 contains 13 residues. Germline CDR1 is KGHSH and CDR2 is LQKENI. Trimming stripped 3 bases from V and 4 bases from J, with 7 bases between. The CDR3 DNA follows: TGTGCCAGCTCACCTCAGGTTAATCAGCCCCAGCATTTT. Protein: CASSPQVNQPQHF.

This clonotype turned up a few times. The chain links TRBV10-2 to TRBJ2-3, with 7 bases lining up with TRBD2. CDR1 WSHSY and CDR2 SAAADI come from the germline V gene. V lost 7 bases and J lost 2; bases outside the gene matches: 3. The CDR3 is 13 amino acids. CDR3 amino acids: CASNGRFTDTQYF. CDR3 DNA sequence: TGCGCCAGCAACGGGAGGTTCACAGATACGCAGTATTTT.

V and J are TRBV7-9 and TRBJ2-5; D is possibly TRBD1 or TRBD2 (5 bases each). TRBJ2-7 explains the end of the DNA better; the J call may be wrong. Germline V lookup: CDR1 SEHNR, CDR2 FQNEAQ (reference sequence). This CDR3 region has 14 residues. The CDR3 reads CASSLPGGVYEQYV. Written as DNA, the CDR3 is TGTGCCAGCAGCTTACCTGGGGGAGTCTACGAGCAGTACGTC.

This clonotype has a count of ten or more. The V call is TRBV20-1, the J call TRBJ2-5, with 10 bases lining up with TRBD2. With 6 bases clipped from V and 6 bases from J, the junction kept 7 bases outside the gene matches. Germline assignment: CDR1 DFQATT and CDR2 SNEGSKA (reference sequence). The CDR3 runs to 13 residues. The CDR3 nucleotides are TGCAGTGCCCCTAGCGGGAGCTTAAAGACCCAGTACTTC. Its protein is CSAPSGSLKTQYF.

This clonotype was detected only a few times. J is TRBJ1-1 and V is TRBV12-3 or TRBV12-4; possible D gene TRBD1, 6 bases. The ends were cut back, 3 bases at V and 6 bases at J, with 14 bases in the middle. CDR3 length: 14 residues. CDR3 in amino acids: CASSFMGGTSEAFF. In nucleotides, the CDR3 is TGTGCCAGCAGTTTTATGGGGGGCACGTCTGAAGCTTTCTTT.

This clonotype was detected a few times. The CDR3 DNA is TGTGCCAGCAGGTCAGGGGTCGGGTCCTACAATGAGCAGTTCTTC. This gives the protein CASRSGVGSYNEQFF. The genes are TRBV12-3 or TRBV12-4 and TRBJ2-1, with D tentatively TRBD1 (6 bases). Between the trimmed V and J ends, which lost 6 bases and 1 base, there was a span of 13 bases. The CDR3 consists of 15 residues.

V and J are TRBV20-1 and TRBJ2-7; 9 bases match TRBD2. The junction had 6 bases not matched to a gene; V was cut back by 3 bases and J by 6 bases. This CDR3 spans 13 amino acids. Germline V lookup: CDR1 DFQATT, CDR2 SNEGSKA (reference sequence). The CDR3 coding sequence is TGCAGTGCTAGGCTCCGAGCGGGGGGCGAGCAGTACTTC. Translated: CSARLRAGGEQYF.

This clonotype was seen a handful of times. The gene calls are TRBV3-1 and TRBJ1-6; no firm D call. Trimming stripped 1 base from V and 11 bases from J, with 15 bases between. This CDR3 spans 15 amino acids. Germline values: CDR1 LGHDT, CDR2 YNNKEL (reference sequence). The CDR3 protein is CASSQGVRKGTPLHF. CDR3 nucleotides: TGTGCCAGCAGCCAAGGGGTTCGTAAAGGGACACCCCTCCACTTT.

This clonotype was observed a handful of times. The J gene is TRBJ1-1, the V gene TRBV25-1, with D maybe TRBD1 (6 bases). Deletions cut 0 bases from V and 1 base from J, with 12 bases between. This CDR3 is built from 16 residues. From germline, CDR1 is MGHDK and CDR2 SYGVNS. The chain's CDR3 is CASSEYGRGTNTEAFF. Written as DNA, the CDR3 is TGTGCCAGCAGTGAATACGGCAGGGGCACGAACACTGAAGCTTTCTTT.

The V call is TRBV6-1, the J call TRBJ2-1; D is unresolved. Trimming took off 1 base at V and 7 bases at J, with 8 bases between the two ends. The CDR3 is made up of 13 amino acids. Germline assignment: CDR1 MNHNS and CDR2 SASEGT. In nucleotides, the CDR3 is TGTGCCAGCAGTGAAGAGGTGGGGAATGAGCAGTTCTTC. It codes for CASSEEVGNEQFF.